The 28 T cell receptor beta chains below all came from one sample that was sequenced in a study of blood T cell repertoires in COVID-19. Assay: immunoSEQ multiplex PCR; the TCRdb copy retains only in-frame clones and omits some. Found here are over 140,000 clones, 75% to 80% of them singletons; the top ten hold approximately 9%. Sequencing was done on a sample of peripheral blood. The receptors stem from a woman aged 50 to 60 with active or convalescent COVID-19.

The chain joins TRBV5-6 to TRBJ2-7; 10 bases align to TRBD1. V shed 4 bases and J 3 bases; nucleotides not matched to a gene: 7. The CDR3 runs 15 residues. The germline CDR1 and CDR2 sequences are SGHDT and YYEEEE. CDR3 loop: CASSPKDRGFYEQYF. CDR3 coding DNA: TGTGCCAGCAGCCCAAAGGACAGGGGGTTCTACGAGCAGTACTTC.

The chain employs TRBV6-5 and TRBJ2-2; TRBD1 agrees at 7 bases. The germline CDR1 and CDR2 sequences are MNHEY and SVGAGI. The CDR3 runs 14 residues. Trimming removed 6 bases from V and 4 bases from J; junction bases left unmatched: 5. Written as DNA, the CDR3 is TGTGCCAGCAGCCGGGGACAGCTCACCGGGGAGCTGTTTTTT. As protein: CASSRGQLTGELFF.

The chain joins TRBV11-2 to TRBJ2-7, with TRBD2 identical over 7 bases. Germline lookup yields CDR1 SGHAT and CDR2 FQNNGV. The CDR3 runs 15 residues. J was trimmed by 7 bases and V by 0 bases; bases with no gene match: 9. CDR3 coding DNA: TGTGCCAGCAGCTTAGATCTCGAGCGGGGAAGGGAGCAGTACTTC. Translation gives CASSLDLERGREQYF.

The rearrangement links TRBV9 to TRBJ1-4, with TRBD1 as a possible D gene (6 bases). The germline V and J ends were trimmed by 0 bases and 4 bases, with 10 bases remaining between them. The CDR3 length is 15 residues. CDR1 and CDR2 from the germline V gene are SGDLS and YYNGEE. The CDR3 here is CASSVADSVNEKLFF. CDR3 DNA sequence: TGTGCCAGCAGCGTAGCGGACAGTGTTAATGAAAAACTGTTTTTT.

The CDR3 protein is CASSQEGRAQYEQYF. The CDR3 DNA reads TGTGCCAGCAGCCAAGAAGGGAGGGCCCAATACGAGCAGTACTTC. The chain combines TRBV4-2 with TRBJ2-7, with 7 bases matching TRBD2. The trim removed 0 bases at V and 4 bases at J, leaving 6 bases unmatched. Germline lookup yields CDR1 LGHNA and CDR2 YNFKEQ. The CDR3 has 15 residues.

The chain carries TRBV7-2 and TRBJ2-2, with 7 bases that match TRBD2. Germline V gene data show CDR1 as SGHTA and CDR2 as FQGNSA. Germline trimming cut 1 base from V and 6 bases from J; bases unmatched to any gene: 11. This CDR3 comprises 17 residues. The CDR3 region has the DNA TGTGCCAGCAGCTTAGATTTTGGCGGGAGTGTCTCCGGGGAGCTGTTTTTT. This codes for CASSLDFGGSVSGELFF.

This chain links TRBV28 with TRBJ1-1; D perhaps matches TRBD1 (5 bases). CDR1 and CDR2 from the germline V gene are MDHEN and SYDVKM. The CDR3 runs to 14 residues. V was pared by 7 bases and J by 1 base, with 13 bases between. Here the CDR3 DNA reads TGTGCCAGCACTTCCCCGGGGGAGAACACTGAAGCTTTCTTT. This sequence encodes CASTSPGENTEAFF.

This clone appeared a single time. The chain uses TRBV11-2 and TRBJ2-7; 8 bases fit TRBD2. Germline-derived CDR1 and CDR2 are SGHAT and FQNNGV. The CDR3 is 14 residues long. J gave up 3 bases and V 6 bases, and 7 bases lay outside the gene matches. The CDR3 DNA is TGTGCCAGCAGTGTTCTAGCGGGCCTCTACGAGCAGTACTTC. Translating gives CASSVLAGLYEQYF.

The chain has TRBV2 and TRBJ1-2; 7 bases match TRBD1. V lost 4 bases to trimming and J lost 4 bases; unmatched junction nucleotides: 6. This CDR3 spans 14 amino acids. CDR1 is SNHLY and CDR2 is FYNNEI in the germline V gene. CDR3 loop: CASSVGRDSYGYTF. The DNA of the CDR3 is TGTGCCAGCAGTGTGGGCAGGGACAGCTATGGCTACACCTTC.

The V and J genes are TRBV5-8 and TRBJ2-7, with D tentatively TRBD2 (6 bases). Germline CDR1 reads SGHTS; CDR2 reads YDEGEE. Trimming removed 4 bases at V and 1 base at J, with 21 bases between. This CDR3 is 17 amino acids long. CDR3 nucleotides: TGTGCCAGCAGCCTCCTGGGGGTAGCGGCTGTTTCCTACGAGCAGTACTTC. Its protein is CASSLLGVAAVSYEQYF.

This rearrangement joins TRBV6-2 or TRBV6-3 to TRBJ2-1; D is perhaps TRBD1 (6 bases). There are 15 residues in the CDR3. Deletions cut 2 bases from V and 5 bases from J, with 13 bases between. Germline V gene sequence: CDR1 MNHEY, CDR2 SVGEGT. The CDR3 protein is CASSYRQEVDNEQFF. Here the CDR3 DNA reads TGTGCCAGCAGTTACAGACAGGAGGTTGACAATGAGCAGTTCTTC.

With respect to this clone: Within the sample, other DNA sequences also encode this same CDR3. This chain uses TRBV7-9 with TRBJ1-5; D ambiguous. The V end was cut by 3 bases, the J end by 0 bases, with 12 bases between. Per germline, CDR1 SEHNR and CDR2 FQNEAQ (reference sequence). The CDR3 is 16 amino acids. CDR3 loop: CASSFSTAYSNQPQHF. The DNA of the CDR3 is TGTGCCAGCAGCTTCAGTACAGCTTATAGCAATCAGCCCCAGCATTTT.

This chain links TRBV14 with TRBJ1-1, with 9 bases fitting TRBD1. There are 18 residues in the CDR3. The V and J ends lost 4 bases and 3 bases, in that order; junction bases with no gene match: 15. CDR1 is SGHDN and CDR2 is FVKESK in the germline V gene. The CDR3 spells CASSPKKTGGDLYTEAFF. The CDR3 nucleotides read TGTGCCAGCAGCCCCAAAAAAACAGGGGGCGATTTGTACACTGAAGCTTTCTTT.

This clone was observed a single time. The CDR3 DNA follows: TGCAGTGCTTTATCCACAGAGGAAGCTTTCTTT. It encodes CSALSTEEAFF. The chain recombines TRBV20-1 with TRBJ1-1; D unclear. Germline CDR1 DFQATT, CDR2 SNEGSKA (reference sequence). The CDR3 covers 11 residues. V gave up 5 bases and J gave up 8 bases, with 12 bases separating them.

The rearrangement uses TRBV30 and TRBJ1-2; D is perhaps TRBD1 (5 bases). Germline V gene data show CDR1 as GTSNPN and CDR2 as SVGIG (reference sequence). The CDR3 is 13 residues long. Trimming stripped 4 bases from V and 6 bases from J, with 15 bases between. In DNA, the CDR3 is TGTGCCTGGACGGGCGTTCGGGGGGATGGCTACACCTTC. Protein product: CAWTGVRGDGYTF.

The J gene is TRBJ2-4, the V gene TRBV21-1; the table's D call, TRBD2, was not checked against the DNA. TRBV21-1 is tagged as a pseudogene. The CDR3 length is 14 residues. DNA for the CDR3: TGTGCCAGCAGGAGCAGACTTGTCAAAAACATTCAGTACTTC. This translates into CASRSRLVKNIQYF.

The CDR3 coding sequence is TGTGCCAGCAGTTATAAGGGGGAAGGCACTGAAGCTTTCTTT. The encoded protein is CASSYKGEGTEAFF. The rearrangement joins TRBV6-6 to TRBJ1-1, with D tentatively TRBD1 (6 bases). This CDR3 has 14 amino acids. Germline V gene sequence: CDR1 MNHNY, CDR2 SVGAGI (reference sequence). The ends were cut back, 3 bases at V and 4 bases at J, with 12 bases in the middle.

This chain uses TRBV30 with TRBJ1-2, with a tentative D call TRBD1 (6 bases). Germline CDR1 reads GTSNPN; CDR2 reads SVGIG (reference sequence). The V gene lost 2 bases and the J gene lost 5 bases, with 18 bases spanning the gap. The CDR3 has 15 amino acids. CDR3 residues: CAWSRAGAETYGYTF. DNA for the CDR3: TGTGCCTGGAGTAGGGCAGGGGCCGAAACTTATGGCTACACCTTC.

V and J are TRBV5-6 and TRBJ1-6, with D possibly TRBD1 on 6 matching bases. Trimming left V 4 bases short and J 4 bases short, with 15 bases between. The CDR3 has 16 amino acids. Germline V gene sequence: CDR1 SGHDT, CDR2 YYEEEE. The CDR3 loop is CASSLSEDRYNSPLHF. The CDR3 DNA sequence: TGTGCCAGCAGCCTCTCAGAAGACAGGTATAATTCACCCCTCCACTTT. Full variable domain (remainder filled in from reference TRBV5-6 and TRBJ1-6): DAGVTQSPTHLIKTRGQQVTLRCSPKSGHDTVSWYQQALGQGPQFIFQYYEEEERQRGNFPDRFSGHQFPNYSSELNVNALLLGDSALYLCASSLSEDRYNSPLHFGNGTRLTVT.

The table lists this clone with a few counts. The CDR3: CASSTRIGEWAEAFF. CDR3 bases: TGTGCCAGCAGCACCCGAATCGGGGAATGGGCTGAAGCTTTCTTT. V and J are TRBV7-2 and TRBJ1-1; D is ambiguous. The germline V gene has CDR1 SGHTA and CDR2 FQGNSA. V was shortened by 5 bases and J by 6 bases, with 19 bases between the two germline ends. The length of the CDR3 is 15 residues.

The chain employs TRBV7-3 and TRBJ2-3, with D unresolved. This CDR3 has 13 residues. V lost 5 bases and J 4 bases, leaving 10 bases between the germline ends. The germline V gene encodes CDR1 SGHTA and CDR2 FQGTGA. The CDR3 here is CASSPLRADTQYF. Here the CDR3 DNA reads TGTGCCAGCAGCCCTCTCCGAGCAGATACGCAGTATTTT.

The chain joins TRBV3-1 (or the pseudogene TRBV3-2) to TRBJ1-1, with D hard to call. Trimming took 0 bases from V and 8 from J, leaving 16 bases between them. The CDR3 has 15 residues. The V gene's germline CDR1 is LGHDT and CDR2 YNNKEL (reference sequence). CDR3 residues: CASSQDFSRGEEAFF. For the CDR3, the DNA is TGTGCCAGCAGCCAAGATTTTTCACGCGGCGAAGAAGCTTTCTTT.

This chain connects TRBV7-8 to TRBJ2-5; D unresolved. Germline V lookup: CDR1 SGHVS, CDR2 FQNEAQ. V was cut by 1 base and J by 2 bases, with 5 bases left in between. The CDR3 has 13 residues. The CDR3 loop is CASSLDIQETQYF. For the CDR3, the DNA is TGTGCCAGCAGCTTAGACATACAAGAGACCCAGTACTTC.

The chain carries TRBV6-6 and TRBJ2-1; D remains unclear. The CDR3 contains 15 residues. Germline-derived CDR1 and CDR2 are MNHNY and SVGAGI (reference sequence). Between the trimmed V and J ends, which lost 7 bases and 0 bases, there was a span of 13 bases. The CDR3 sequence: CASKDGYSSYNEQFF. The CDR3 DNA follows: TGTGCCAGCAAAGACGGGTATAGCTCCTACAATGAGCAGTTCTTC.

This clone turned up a few times. The sample carries other DNA sequences with the same CDR3. The chain carries TRBV7-3 and TRBJ2-2, with TRBD2 matching 7 bases. CDR3 length equals 14 residues. Germline CDR1 reads SGHTA; CDR2 reads FQGTGA. The junction had 3 bases not matched to a gene; V was cut back by 5 bases and J by 3 bases. The CDR3 sequence: CASSRGGDTGELFF. The CDR3 DNA sequence: TGTGCCAGCAGCCGCGGGGGTGACACCGGGGAGCTGTTTTTT.

This chain links TRBV5-1 with TRBJ1-2, with D perhaps TRBD1 (6 bases). V was trimmed by 3 bases and J by 1 base, leaving 16 bases between them. This CDR3 is 16 amino acids long. Germline values: CDR1 SGHRS, CDR2 YFSETQ. The CDR3 is CASSSAWTAFNYGYTF. The CDR3 coding sequence is TGCGCCAGCAGCTCTGCGTGGACAGCTTTTAACTATGGCTACACCTTC.

This chain links TRBV7-9 with TRBJ2-5; 7 bases are shared with TRBD1. Germline loops: CDR1 SEHNR, CDR2 FQNEAQ (reference sequence). Unmatched junction bases numbered 7, after V lost 4 bases and J lost 5 bases. The CDR3 totals 14 residues. The CDR3 nucleotides read TGTGCCAGCAGCTCGGGACAGTCCTGGGAGACCCAGTACTTC. Its translation: CASSSGQSWETQYF.

This clone was recorded once. The rearrangement joins TRBV7-2 to TRBJ1-1; D possibly corresponds to TRBD1 (6 bases). The CDR3 consists of 15 residues. Trimming left V 5 bases short and J 5 bases short, with 18 bases between. CDR1 is SGHTA, CDR2 FQGNSA, per germline. CDR3 in amino acids: CASSLEATGLTEAFF. CDR3 sequence (DNA): TGTGCCAGCAGCCTCGAAGCCACAGGGTTGACTGAAGCTTTCTTT.